The rows below give T cell receptor beta chains drawn from one sample of a study of cytomegalovirus exposure and HLA in healthy donors. Libraries were prepared by immunoSEQ multiplex PCR; TCRdb keeps only in-frame clonotypes and omits some of them. Seen here are 150,000 to 200,000 clones, about 72% observed once, and the top ten hold more than 3%. Sequenced: PBMCs. These TCRs come from a man aged 30 to 39 in good health and CMV-seropositive. Both conserved end residues are part of each CDR3. Each record gives: J gene, clone size, CDR3 length, V gene, D gene, CDR3 protein, CDR3 DNA. A D gene is named only where the DNA matches it firmly. Size is stated for part of the rows, as once, few or many counts, or as a class when the clone is expanded.

TRBJ1-1 - 15 TRBV9 - CASSGLREGGTEAFF TGTGCCAGCAGTGGGTTAAGGGAAGGGGGCACTGAAGCTTTCTTT
TRBJ2-3 - 15 TRBV18 - CASSPSLVISDTQYF TGTGCCAGCTCACCTTCCCTAGTCATTTCAGATACGCAGTATTTT
TRBJ1-2 once 16 TRBV5-1 - CASSLIQGSDVYGYTF TGCGCCAGCAGCTTGATTCAGGGCAGCGACGTCTATGGCTACACCTTC
TRBJ2-3 - 14 TRBV7-6 TRBD2 CASSFSGGTDTQYF TGTGCCAGCAGTTTTAGCGGGGGCACAGATACGCAGTATTTT
TRBJ2-7 - 15 TRBV6-5 TRBD1 CASSPDRGGAYEQYF TGTGCCAGCAGCCCCGACAGGGGGGGGGCCTACGAGCAGTACTTC
TRBJ1-3 few 13 TRBV10-2 TRBD1 CASRDRNGNTIYF TGCGCCAGCAGGGACAGGAATGGAAACACCATATATTTT
TRBJ2-2 once 13 TRBV5-4 TRBD1 CASSSTGGHELFF TGTGCCAGCAGCTCCACAGGGGGGCATGAGCTGTTTTTT
TRBJ1-2 - 16 TRBV7-6 TRBD1 CASSPGSGQSSYGYTF TGTGCCAGCAGCCCCGGATCGGGACAGTCCTCCTATGGCTACACCTTC
TRBJ2-1 - 16 TRBV7-6 - CASSLAPDSEDNEQFF TGTGCCAGCAGCTTAGCCCCTGATAGCGAGGACAATGAGCAGTTCTTC
TRBJ1-2 - 13 TRBV6-5 - CASSWDTNYGYTF TGTGCCAGCAGTTGGGACACCAACTATGGCTACACCTTC
TRBJ2-7 - 15 TRBV7-9 - CASSKVAQSSYEQYF TGTGCCAGCAGCAAAGTAGCTCAGAGCTCCTACGAGCAGTACTTC
TRBJ1-5 - 13 TRBV30 - CAWSVQGNQPQHF TGTGCCTGGAGTGTACAGGGCAATCAGCCCCAGCATTTT
TRBJ2-2 - 12 TRBV4-1 - CASSRLAGELFF TGCGCCAGCAGCCGCCTAGCCGGGGAGCTGTTTTTT
TRBJ1-2 - 15 TRBV5-4 TRBD1 CASSLRQGADYGYTF TGTGCCAGCAGCTTGAGGCAGGGGGCTGATTATGGCTACACCTTC
TRBJ1-5 - 16 TRBV5-6 TRBD1 CASSLGQGGSNQPQHF TGTGCCAGCAGCTTGGGACAGGGGGGTAGCAATCAGCCCCAGCATTTT
TRBJ2-7 - 16 TRBV27 TRBD1 CASSFSPTGYPYEQYF TGTGCCAGCAGTTTTTCCCCGACAGGGTACCCCTACGAGCAGTACTTC
TRBJ1-1 - 15 TRBV19 TRBD1 CASSLLTGGSAEAFF TGTGCCAGTAGTCTATTGACAGGGGGATCCGCCGAAGCTTTCTTT
TRBJ2-3 - 14 TRBV6-1 - CASRFADSTDTQYF TGTGCCAGCAGGTTCGCGGATAGCACAGATACGCAGTATTTT
TRBJ2-7 - 13 TRBV27 - CASKIRGSYEQYF TGTGCCAGCAAGATCCGGGGCTCCTACGAGCAGTACTTC
TRBJ2-7 - 14 TRBV15 TRBD1 CATETDRGRVEQYF TGTGCCACCGAAACGGACAGGGGGCGGGTCGAGCAGTACTTC
TRBJ2-5 - 17 TRBV27 TRBD1 CASSLSPSGTGMETQYF TGTGCCAGCAGTTTATCACCTTCCGGGACAGGGATGGAGACCCAGTACTTC
TRBJ1-5 - 12 TRBV6-5 - CASTRDPTAQHF TGTGCCAGCACGCGGGACCCAACGGCCCAGCATTTT
TRBJ1-5 - 14 TRBV28 TRBD1 CASNKGQLDQPQHF TGTGCCAGCAACAAGGGACAGCTAGATCAGCCCCAGCATTTT
TRBJ2-5 - 14 TRBV7-9 - CASSLVNREETQYF TGTGCCAGCAGCTTAGTAAACAGGGAAGAGACCCAGTACTTC
TRBJ2-7 once 14 TRBV7-2 TRBD2 CASSFERGHYEQYF TGTGCCAGCAGCTTCGAGCGGGGCCACTACGAGCAGTACTTC
TRBJ1-4 - 14 TRBV9 TRBD1 CASSLTGGNEKLFF TGTGCCAGCAGCCTGACAGGGGGCAATGAAAAACTGTTTTTT
TRBJ2-7 - 13 TRBV28 - CASSLGRLGEQYF TGTGCCAGCAGTTTAGGGCGATTGGGCGAGCAGTACTTC
TRBJ2-7 - 15 TRBV10-3 TRBD1 CAIRSRQGERDEQYF TGTGCCATCAGGAGTCGACAGGGGGAAAGAGACGAGCAGTACTTC
TRBJ1-1 once 15 TRBV4-1 TRBD1 CASSQVPTGDTEAFF TGCGCCAGCAGCCAAGTCCCGACAGGGGACACTGAAGCTTTCTTT